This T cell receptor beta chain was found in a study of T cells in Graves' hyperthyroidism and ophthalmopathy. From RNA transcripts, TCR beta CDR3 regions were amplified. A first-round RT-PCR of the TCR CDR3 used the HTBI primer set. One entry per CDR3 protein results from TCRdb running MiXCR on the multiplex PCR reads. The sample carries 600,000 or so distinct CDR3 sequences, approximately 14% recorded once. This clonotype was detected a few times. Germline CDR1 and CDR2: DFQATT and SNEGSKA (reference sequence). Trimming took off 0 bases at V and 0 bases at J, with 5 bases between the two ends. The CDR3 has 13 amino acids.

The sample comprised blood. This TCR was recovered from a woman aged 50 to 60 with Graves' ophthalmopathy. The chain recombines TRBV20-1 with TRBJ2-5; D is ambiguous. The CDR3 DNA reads TGCAGTGCTAGAGAAGCCAACCAAGAGACCCAGTACTTC. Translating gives CSAREANQETQYF.